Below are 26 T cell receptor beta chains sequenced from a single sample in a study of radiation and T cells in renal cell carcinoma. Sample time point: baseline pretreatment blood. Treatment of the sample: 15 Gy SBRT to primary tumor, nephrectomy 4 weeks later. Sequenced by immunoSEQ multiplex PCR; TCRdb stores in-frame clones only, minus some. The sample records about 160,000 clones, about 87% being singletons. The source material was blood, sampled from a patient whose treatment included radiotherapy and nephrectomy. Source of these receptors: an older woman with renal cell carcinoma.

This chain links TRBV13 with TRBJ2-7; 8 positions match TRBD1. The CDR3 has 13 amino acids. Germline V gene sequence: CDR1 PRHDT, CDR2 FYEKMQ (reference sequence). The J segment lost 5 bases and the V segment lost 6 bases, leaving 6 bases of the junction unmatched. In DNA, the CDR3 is TGTGCCAGCAGAAGGAGGACAGGGAACGAGCAGTACTTC. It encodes CASRRRTGNEQYF.

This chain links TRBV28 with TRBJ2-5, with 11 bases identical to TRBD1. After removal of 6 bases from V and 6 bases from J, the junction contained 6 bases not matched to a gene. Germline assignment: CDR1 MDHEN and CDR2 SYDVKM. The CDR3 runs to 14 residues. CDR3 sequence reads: CASRGQGGRKTQYF. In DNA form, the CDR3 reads TGTGCCAGCAGGGGACAGGGGGGGAGAAAGACCCAGTACTTC.

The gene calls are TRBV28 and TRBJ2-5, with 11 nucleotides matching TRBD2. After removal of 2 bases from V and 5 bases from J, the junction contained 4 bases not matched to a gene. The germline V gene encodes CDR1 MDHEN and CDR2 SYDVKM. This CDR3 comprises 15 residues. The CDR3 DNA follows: TGTGCCAGCAGTTTACAACTAGCGGGGGCGGAGACCCAGTACTTC. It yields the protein CASSLQLAGAETQYF.

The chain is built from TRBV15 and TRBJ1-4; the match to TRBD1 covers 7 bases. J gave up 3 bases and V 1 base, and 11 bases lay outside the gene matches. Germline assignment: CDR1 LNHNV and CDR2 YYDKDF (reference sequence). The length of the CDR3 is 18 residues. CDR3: CATSRVWGKGAPNEKLFF. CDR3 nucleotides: TGTGCCACCAGCAGAGTCTGGGGTAAGGGGGCACCTAATGAAAAACTGTTTTTT.

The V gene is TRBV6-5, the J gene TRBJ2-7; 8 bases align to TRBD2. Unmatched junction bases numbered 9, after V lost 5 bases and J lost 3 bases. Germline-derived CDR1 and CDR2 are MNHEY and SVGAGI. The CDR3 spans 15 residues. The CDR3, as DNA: TGTGCCAGCAGTCATGCCCCCGGGACTAGCTACGAGCAGTACTTC. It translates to CASSHAPGTSYEQYF.

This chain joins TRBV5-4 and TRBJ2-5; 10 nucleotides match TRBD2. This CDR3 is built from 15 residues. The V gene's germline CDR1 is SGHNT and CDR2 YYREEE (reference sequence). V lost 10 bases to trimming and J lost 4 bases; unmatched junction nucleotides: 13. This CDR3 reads CASTASGGLGETQYF. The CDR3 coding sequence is TGTGCCTCAACCGCTAGCGGGGGATTAGGAGAGACCCAGTACTTC.

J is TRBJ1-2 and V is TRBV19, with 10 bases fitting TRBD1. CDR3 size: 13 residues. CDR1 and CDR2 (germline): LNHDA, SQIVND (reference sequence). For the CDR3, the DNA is TGTGCTATTGAGGACAGGGGGTCCTATGGCTACACCTTC. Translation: CAIEDRGSYGYTF.

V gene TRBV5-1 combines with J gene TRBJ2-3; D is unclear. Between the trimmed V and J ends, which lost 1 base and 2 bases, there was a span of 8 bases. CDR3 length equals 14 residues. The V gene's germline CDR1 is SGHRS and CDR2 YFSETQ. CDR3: CASSLNRVTDTQYF. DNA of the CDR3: TGCGCCAGCAGCTTGAACCGAGTCACAGATACGCAGTATTTT.

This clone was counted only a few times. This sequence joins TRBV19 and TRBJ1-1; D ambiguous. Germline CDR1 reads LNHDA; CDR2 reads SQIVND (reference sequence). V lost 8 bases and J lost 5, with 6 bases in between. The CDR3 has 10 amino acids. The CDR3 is CASPDTEAFF. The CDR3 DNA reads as TGTGCCAGTCCGGATACTGAAGCTTTCTTT.

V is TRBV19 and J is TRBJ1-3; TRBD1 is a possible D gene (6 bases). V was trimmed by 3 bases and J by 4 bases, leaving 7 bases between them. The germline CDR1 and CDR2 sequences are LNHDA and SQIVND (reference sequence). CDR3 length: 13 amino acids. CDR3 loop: CASSIGGGNTIYF. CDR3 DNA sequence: TGTGCCAGTAGTATCGGGGGCGGAAACACCATATATTTT.

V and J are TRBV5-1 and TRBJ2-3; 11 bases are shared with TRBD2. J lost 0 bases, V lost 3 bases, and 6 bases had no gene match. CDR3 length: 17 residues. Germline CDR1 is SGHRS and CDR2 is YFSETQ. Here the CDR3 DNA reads TGCGCCAGCAGCTACTTAGCGGGGGGGCCGAGCACAGATACGCAGTATTTT. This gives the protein CASSYLAGGPSTDTQYF.

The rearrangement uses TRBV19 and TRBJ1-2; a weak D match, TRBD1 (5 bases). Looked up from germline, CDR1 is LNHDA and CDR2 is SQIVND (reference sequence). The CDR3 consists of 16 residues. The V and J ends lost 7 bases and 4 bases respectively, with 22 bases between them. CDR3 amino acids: CASTLGRRSPTYGYTF. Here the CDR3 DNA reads TGTGCCAGTACCCTGGGACGTCGATCTCCGACCTATGGCTACACCTTC.

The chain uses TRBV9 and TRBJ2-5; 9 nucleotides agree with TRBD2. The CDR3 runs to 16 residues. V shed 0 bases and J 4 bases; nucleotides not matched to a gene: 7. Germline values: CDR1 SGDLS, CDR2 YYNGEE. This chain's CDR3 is CASSVGDSGGIETQYF. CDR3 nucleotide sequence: TGTGCCAGCAGCGTAGGGGATAGCGGGGGAATAGAGACCCAGTACTTC. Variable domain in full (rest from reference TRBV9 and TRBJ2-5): DSGVTQTPKHLITATGQRVTLRCSPRSGDLSVYWYQQSLDQGLQFLIQYYNGEERAKGNILERFSAQQFPDLHSELNLSSLELGDSALYFCASSVGDSGGIETQYFGPGTRLLVL.

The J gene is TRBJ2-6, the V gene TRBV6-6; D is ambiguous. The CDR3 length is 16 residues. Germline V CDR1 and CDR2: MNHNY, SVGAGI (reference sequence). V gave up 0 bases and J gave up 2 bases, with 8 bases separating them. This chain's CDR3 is CASSYSTQTGANVLTF. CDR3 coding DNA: TGTGCCAGCAGTTACTCGACACAAACTGGGGCCAACGTCCTGACTTTC.

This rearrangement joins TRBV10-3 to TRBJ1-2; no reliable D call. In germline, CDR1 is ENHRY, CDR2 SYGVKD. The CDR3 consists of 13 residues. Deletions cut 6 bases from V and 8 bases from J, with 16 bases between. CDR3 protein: CAIRPEGVGGYTF. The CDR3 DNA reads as TGTGCCATCAGGCCAGAGGGCGTCGGGGGCTACACCTTC.

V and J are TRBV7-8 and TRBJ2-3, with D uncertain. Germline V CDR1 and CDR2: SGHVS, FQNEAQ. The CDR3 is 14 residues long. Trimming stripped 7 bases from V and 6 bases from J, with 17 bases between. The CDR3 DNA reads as TGTGCCAGCACCCCCGGTTTCGTGATGGATACGCAGTATTTT. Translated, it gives CASTPGFVMDTQYF.

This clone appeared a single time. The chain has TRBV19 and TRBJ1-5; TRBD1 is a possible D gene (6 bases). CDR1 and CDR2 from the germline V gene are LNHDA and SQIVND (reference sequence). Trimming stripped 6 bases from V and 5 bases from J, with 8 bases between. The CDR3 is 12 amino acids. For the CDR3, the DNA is TGTGCCAGTAGGCAGGGGTATCAGCCCCAGCATTTT. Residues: CASRQGYQPQHF.

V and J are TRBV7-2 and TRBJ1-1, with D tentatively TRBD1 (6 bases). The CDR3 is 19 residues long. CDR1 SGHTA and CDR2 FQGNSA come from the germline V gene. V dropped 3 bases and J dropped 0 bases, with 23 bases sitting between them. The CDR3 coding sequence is TGTGCCAGCAGCTTTCTTCGGCGAACTCCAGGGGAAATGAACACTGAAGCTTTCTTT. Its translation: CASSFLRRTPGEMNTEAFF.

The CDR3 coding sequence is TGTGCCAGTAGTATAGTTCAGGGGGCGCAATCGGAGACCCAGTACTTC. Translation: CASSIVQGAQSETQYF. The rearrangement links TRBV19 to TRBJ2-5; 8 bases line up with TRBD1. CDR1 LNHDA and CDR2 SQIVND come from the germline V gene (reference sequence). Unmatched junction bases numbered 9, after V lost 1 base and J lost 5 bases. CDR3 length equals 16 residues.

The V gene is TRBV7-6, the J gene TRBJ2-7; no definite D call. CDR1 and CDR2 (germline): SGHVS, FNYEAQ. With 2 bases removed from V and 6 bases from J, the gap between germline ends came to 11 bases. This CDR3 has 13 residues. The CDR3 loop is CASSLKAGSEQYF. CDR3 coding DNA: TGTGCCAGCAGCTTAAAGGCAGGCAGCGAGCAGTACTTC.

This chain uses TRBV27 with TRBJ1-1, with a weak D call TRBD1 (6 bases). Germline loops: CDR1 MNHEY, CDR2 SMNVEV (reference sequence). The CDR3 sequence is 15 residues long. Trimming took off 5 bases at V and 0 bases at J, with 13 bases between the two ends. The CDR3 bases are TGTGCCAGCAGTCCTCAGGGGCCCCTGAACACTGAAGCTTTCTTT. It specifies CASSPQGPLNTEAFF.

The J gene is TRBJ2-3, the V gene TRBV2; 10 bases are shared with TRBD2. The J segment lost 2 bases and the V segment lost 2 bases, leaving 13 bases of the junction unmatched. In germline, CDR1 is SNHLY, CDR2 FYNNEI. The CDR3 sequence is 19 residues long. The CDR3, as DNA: TGTGCCAGCAGTGAATTCCCCCCCTTACTAGCGGGGAACACAGATACGCAGTATTTT. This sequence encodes CASSEFPPLLAGNTDTQYF.

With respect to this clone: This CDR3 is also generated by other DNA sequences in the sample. CDR3 DNA sequence: TGTGCCAGCAGTCGGGACAGGAACACTGAAGCTTTCTTT. The encoded protein is CASSRDRNTEAFF. J is TRBJ1-1 and V is TRBV2, with TRBD1 matching over 7 bases. V lost 5 bases, J lost 1 base, and 1 base stayed unmatched. Germline values: CDR1 SNHLY, CDR2 FYNNEI. The CDR3 totals 13 residues.

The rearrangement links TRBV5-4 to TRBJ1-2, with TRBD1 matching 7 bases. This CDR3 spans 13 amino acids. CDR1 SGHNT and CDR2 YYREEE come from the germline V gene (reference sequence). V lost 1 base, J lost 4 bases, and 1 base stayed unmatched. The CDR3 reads CASSLRDSYGYTF. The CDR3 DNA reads TGTGCCAGCAGCTTGAGGGACAGCTATGGCTACACCTTC.

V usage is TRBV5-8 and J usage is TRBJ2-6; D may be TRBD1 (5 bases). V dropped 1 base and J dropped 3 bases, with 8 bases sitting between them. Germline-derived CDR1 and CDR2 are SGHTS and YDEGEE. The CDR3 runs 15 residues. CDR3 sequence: CASSLRQSGANVLTF. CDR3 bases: TGTGCCAGCAGCTTGAGACAGAGTGGGGCCAACGTCCTGACTTTC.

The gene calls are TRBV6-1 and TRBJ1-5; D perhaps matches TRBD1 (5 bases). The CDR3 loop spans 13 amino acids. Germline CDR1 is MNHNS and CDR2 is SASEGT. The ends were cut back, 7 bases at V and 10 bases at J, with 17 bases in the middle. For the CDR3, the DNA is TGTGCCAGCAAGGGTGTTTCGGGGCTACCCCAGCATTTT. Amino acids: CASKGVSGLPQHF.